A single sample gave rise to the 26 T cell receptor beta chains below, sequenced in a study of blood T cells in healthy people across ages. Next came a second PCR, run for 7 to 11 cycles, which used a sample-barcoded 5' primer along with a J-beta primer mix. TCRdb itself ran the 5' RACE reads through MiXCR, one entry per CDR3 protein. The sample records about 1 million distinct CDR3 sequences, around 27% being singletons. These data were also filed under a second study, of T cells of mothers and their children.

Sequenced: blood. Every receptor here comes from a girl aged 2-10 years in good health.

The J gene is TRBJ2-5, the V gene TRBV10-3, with D perhaps being TRBD1 or TRBD2 (5 bases each). TRBJ2-7 matches the DNA end more closely, so the J call is doubtful. The CDR3 is 15 amino acids. Germline CDR1 ENHRY, CDR2 SYGVKD. The CDR3, as DNA: TGTGCCATCAGTGCCCTGACCGGGACCTCCTACGAGCAGTACTTC. Translating gives CAISALTGTSYEQYF.

Notes on this clonotype: Being one base from a much bigger clone, this may be a read error. The CDR3 region is CASSLQAPYYGSTF. In DNA, the CDR3 is TGTGCCAGCAGTTTACAGGCACCCTACTATGGCTCCACCTTC. The V and J genes are TRBV28 and TRBJ1-2, with unresolved D. The CDR3 runs 14 residues. Germline CDR1 is MDHEN and CDR2 is SYDVKM.

This clonotype appeared a few times. CDR3 nucleotides: TGCAGCGTTGTCGGGGACAAGGGCTACGAGCAGTACTTC. It encodes CSVVGDKGYEQYF. This chain links TRBV29-1 with TRBJ2-7; D might be TRBD1 (6 bases). V was trimmed by 4 bases and J by 3 bases, leaving 13 bases between them. CDR1 and CDR2 (germline): SQVTM, ANQGSEA. This CDR3 region has 13 residues.

The chain carries TRBV27 and TRBJ2-1, with TRBD2 matching 14 bases. Germline CDR1 is MNHEY and CDR2 is SMNVEV (reference sequence). The CDR3 is 16 amino acids. Trimming took 5 bases from V and 5 from J; bases not matched to a gene: 5. The CDR3 loop reads CASSTSGLAGDNEQFF. In DNA form, the CDR3 reads TGTGCCAGCAGTACCTCGGGACTAGCGGGAGACAATGAGCAGTTCTTC.

V gene TRBV5-6 combines with J gene TRBJ1-6; possible D gene TRBD1, 5 bases. CDR1 is SGHDT, CDR2 YYEEEE, per germline. This CDR3 has 17 amino acids. V was shortened by 0 bases and J by 13 bases, with 23 bases between the two germline ends. The CDR3 sequence is CASSLAIWPGTRPPLHF. Written as DNA, the CDR3 is TGTGCCAGCAGCTTGGCCATTTGGCCAGGGACGCGGCCGCCCCTCCACTTT. Using reference TRBV5-6 and TRBJ1-6 for the parts outside the CDR3, the full variable domain is DAGVTQSPTHLIKTRGQQVTLRCSPKSGHDTVSWYQQALGQGPQFIFQYYEEEERQRGNFPDRFSGHQFPNYSSELNVNALLLGDSALYLCASSLAIWPGTRPPLHFGNGTRLTVT.

To note about this clonotype: Germline is not matched at one junction end, which may reflect a read error. The chain joins TRBV2 to TRBJ2-5, with D maybe TRBD1 (5 bases). Germline CDR1 reads SNHLY; CDR2 reads FYNNEI. This CDR3 comprises 15 residues. The CDR3: CVSSASGRVGETQYF. CDR3 bases: TGTGTCAGCAGTGCCTCGGGCAGGGTGGGAGAGACCCAGTACTTC.

The gene calls are TRBV6-5 and TRBJ2-2; 8 positions match TRBD1. Germline lookup yields CDR1 MNHEY and CDR2 SVGAGI. Losses at the gene ends were 10 bases for V and 6 bases for J; bases not matched to a gene: 13. CDR3 size: 15 residues. The CDR3 bases are TGTGCCACTAACCTGGACAGGGAAGGTCCCGGGGAGCTGTTTTTT. This codes for CATNLDREGPGELFF.

This sequence joins TRBV12-3 or TRBV12-4 and TRBJ2-4; no reliable D call. V dropped 5 bases and J dropped 5 bases, with 19 bases sitting between them. CDR3 length: 16 residues. The CDR3 reads CASSLPRLWQENIQYF. Written as DNA, the CDR3 is TGTGCCAGCAGTCTCCCTAGACTTTGGCAGGAAAACATTCAGTACTTC.

The chain is built from TRBV29-1 and TRBJ2-2; TRBD2 matches 8 bases. The CDR3 totals 16 residues. Germline CDR1 SQVTM, CDR2 ANQGSEA. Germline trimming cut 4 bases from V and 3 bases from J; bases unmatched to any gene: 10. The CDR3 sequence is CSVVEAGAGDTGELFF. The CDR3 region has the DNA TGCAGCGTTGTAGAAGCGGGAGCCGGGGACACCGGGGAGCTGTTTTTT.

Concerning this clonotype itself: The junction departs from germline at one end; a sequencing error may be responsible. This chain connects TRBV5-1 to TRBJ2-3; TRBD2 is a possible D gene (6 bases). The germline gives CDR1 SGHRS, CDR2 YFSETQ. The CDR3 length is 15 residues. The CDR3 DNA reads TGTGCCAGCAGTTTAGCCGGGGGACGCACAGATACGCAGTATTTT. It yields the protein CASSLAGGRTDTQYF.

The J gene is TRBJ2-2, the V gene TRBV27; TRBD2 matches at 11 bases. This CDR3 comprises 16 residues. Germline CDR1 MNHEY, CDR2 SMNVEV (reference sequence). V was pared by 5 bases and J by 8 bases, with 10 bases of the junction left unmatched. CDR3 region: CASSIGQGLAVGELFF. DNA of the CDR3: TGTGCCAGCAGTATCGGACAGGGACTAGCGGTTGGGGAGCTGTTTTTT.

The genes are TRBV6-5 and TRBJ1-2; 7 positions match TRBD1. Germline V gives CDR1 MNHEY, CDR2 SVGAGI. Trimming at V came to 0 bases and at J to 8 bases, leaving 3 bases not matched to a gene. The CDR3 contains 13 residues. CDR3: CASSYSIQGGYTF. CDR3 in DNA: TGTGCCAGCAGTTACTCTATACAGGGGGGCTACACCTTC.

This clonotype was seen a few times. The chain combines TRBV29-1 with TRBJ1-2; D is perhaps TRBD1 (5 bases). This CDR3 is built from 12 residues. With 4 bases removed from V and 4 bases from J, the gap between germline ends came to 10 bases. Germline values: CDR1 SQVTM, CDR2 ANQGSEA. CDR3 region: CSVVRGPYGYTF. The CDR3, as DNA: TGCAGCGTTGTTCGGGGCCCCTATGGCTACACCTTC.

There are a few counts of this clonotype. The chain recombines TRBV29-1 with TRBJ2-5; either TRBD1 or TRBD2 may supply D (5 bases each). Germline lookup yields CDR1 SQVTM and CDR2 ANQGSEA. The ends were cut back, 0 bases at V and 3 bases at J, with 14 bases in the middle. The CDR3 covers 15 residues. The CDR3 here is CSVEDSGTLEETQYF. For the CDR3, the DNA is TGCAGCGTTGAAGATTCCGGGACCCTTGAAGAGACCCAGTACTTC.

This clonotype was seen only a few times. The chain has TRBV2 and TRBJ2-1; tentatively, D is TRBD2 (6 bases). Germline V CDR1 and CDR2: SNHLY, FYNNEI. This CDR3 is built from 13 residues. The V gene lost 8 bases and the J gene lost 5 bases, with 13 bases spanning the gap. As DNA, the CDR3 is TGTGCCAGCGCCCGGGAGCGCCACAATGAGCAGTTCTTC. Protein product: CASARERHNEQFF.

This clonotype showed up just a few times. The CDR3 sequence: CSVEIEGLNSYEQYF. The CDR3 DNA reads TGCAGCGTTGAAATAGAGGGACTAAACTCCTACGAGCAGTACTTC. The chain employs TRBV29-1 and TRBJ2-7, with 7 bases aligning to TRBD2. J lost 0 bases, V lost 2 bases, and 7 bases had no gene match. The CDR3 is made up of 15 amino acids. Germline V lookup: CDR1 SQVTM, CDR2 ANQGSEA.

V gene TRBV15 combines with J gene TRBJ2-3, with D perhaps given as TRBD1 or TRBD2 (5 bases each). CDR3 length: 15 amino acids. Germline assignment: CDR1 LNHNV and CDR2 YYDKDF (reference sequence). V was shortened by 1 base and J by 1 base, with 9 bases between the two germline ends. CDR3 in DNA: TGTGCCACCAGCAGAGCTGGGGACGGCACAGATACGCAGTATTTT. Protein: CATSRAGDGTDTQYF.

The rearrangement links TRBV4-3 to TRBJ2-5; 11 bases fit TRBD2. V trimming: 2 bases; J trimming: 3 bases; junction bases outside the gene matches: 5. The CDR3 runs to 16 residues. Germline V lookup: CDR1 LGHNA, CDR2 YSLEER. The CDR3 region is CASSQYGTSGKETQYF. CDR3 DNA sequence: TGCGCCAGCAGCCAATATGGGACTAGCGGAAAAGAGACCCAGTACTTC.

This clonotype was observed at least ten times. In DNA form, the CDR3 reads TGCGCCAGCAGCTTGGCAGGGACTAGCGGATATTCCTACAATGAGCAGTTCTTC. This codes for CASSLAGTSGYSYNEQFF. The rearrangement joins TRBV5-1 to TRBJ2-1; 11 nucleotides align to TRBD2. V lost 0 bases to trimming and J lost 1 base; unmatched junction nucleotides: 6. The germline V gene has CDR1 SGHRS and CDR2 YFSETQ. CDR3 length: 18 amino acids.

This clonotype was found a few times. At one end the junction does not follow the germline gene, possibly because of a read error. CDR3 amino acids: CAVRTQETQYF. CDR3 DNA: TGTGCCGTCAGGACCCAAGAGACCCAGTACTTC. The V gene is TRBV10-3, the J gene TRBJ2-5, with unresolved D. From germline, CDR1 is ENHRY and CDR2 SYGVKD. The CDR3 totals 11 residues.

J is TRBJ2-1 and V is TRBV20-1; 9 bases fit TRBD1. Germline values: CDR1 DFQATT, CDR2 SNEGSKA (reference sequence). CDR3 size: 18 residues. The J segment lost 3 bases and the V segment lost 6 bases, leaving 18 bases of the junction unmatched. For the CDR3, the DNA is TGCAGTGCGCCCAGGCCACAGGGGGCGAGGAGGGACTACAATGAGCAGTTCTTC. It yields the protein CSAPRPQGARRDYNEQFF.

This clonotype was seen more than once but under ten times. The chain combines TRBV4-3 with TRBJ2-1; 8 positions match TRBD2. CDR1 is LGHNA and CDR2 is YSLEER in the germline V gene. With 1 base clipped from V and 3 bases from J, the junction kept 5 bases outside the gene matches. The CDR3 is made up of 16 amino acids. CDR3 sequence: CASSQGVAGLYNEQFF. CDR3 DNA sequence: TGCGCCAGCAGCCAAGGGGTAGCGGGGCTCTACAATGAGCAGTTCTTC.

This chain connects TRBV27 to TRBJ2-5; TRBD1 matches at 10 bases. Germline CDR1 and CDR2: MNHEY and SMNVEV (reference sequence). V shed 4 bases, J shed 4 bases, and the junction held 3 bases outside the gene matches. This CDR3 contains 14 residues. The CDR3 region has the DNA TGTGCCAGCAGTTCCCGGACAGGGGGAGAGACCCAGTACTTC. Its protein is CASSSRTGGETQYF.

V and J are TRBV6-5 and TRBJ1-1; D not resolved. The V and J ends lost 2 bases and 11 bases respectively, with 21 bases between them. CDR1 is MNHEY and CDR2 is SVGAGI in the germline V gene. This CDR3 comprises 15 residues. The CDR3 coding sequence is TGTGCCAGCAGTTACCCCGTCGTGGGGAGGGAGGCGGCTTTCTTT. Translated: CASSYPVVGREAAFF.

The CDR3, as DNA: TGTGCCAGCAGTTACCTCGGGTCCGCCTACGAGCAGTACTTC. It encodes CASSYLGSAYEQYF. The chain carries TRBV28 and TRBJ2-7, with unresolved D. The CDR3 consists of 14 residues. Germline CDR1 reads MDHEN; CDR2 reads SYDVKM. Trimming removed 4 bases at V and 2 bases at J, with 12 bases between.

The chain employs TRBV28 and TRBJ1-5, with 10 bases fitting TRBD1. The CDR3 has 15 residues. V dropped 7 bases and J dropped 5; count of bases not matched to a gene: 8. Germline V gene sequence: CDR1 MDHEN, CDR2 SYDVKM. The CDR3 nucleotides are TGTGCCAGCACCGCACTGGACAGGGGGGATCAGCCCCAGCATTTT. It translates to CASTALDRGDQPQHF.